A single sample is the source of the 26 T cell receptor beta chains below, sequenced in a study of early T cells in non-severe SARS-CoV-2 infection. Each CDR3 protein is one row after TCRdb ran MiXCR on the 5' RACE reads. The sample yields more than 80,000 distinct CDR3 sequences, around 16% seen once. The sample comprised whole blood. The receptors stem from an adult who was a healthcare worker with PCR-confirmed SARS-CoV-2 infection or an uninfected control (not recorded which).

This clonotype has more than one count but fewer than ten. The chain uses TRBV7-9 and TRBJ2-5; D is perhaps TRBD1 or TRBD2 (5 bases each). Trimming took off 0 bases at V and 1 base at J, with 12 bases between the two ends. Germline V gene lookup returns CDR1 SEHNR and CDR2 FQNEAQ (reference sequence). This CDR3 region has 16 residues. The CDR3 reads CASSLARGDRQETQYF. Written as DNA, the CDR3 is TGTGCCAGCAGCTTAGCCCGAGGGGACCGCCAAGAGACCCAGTACTTC.

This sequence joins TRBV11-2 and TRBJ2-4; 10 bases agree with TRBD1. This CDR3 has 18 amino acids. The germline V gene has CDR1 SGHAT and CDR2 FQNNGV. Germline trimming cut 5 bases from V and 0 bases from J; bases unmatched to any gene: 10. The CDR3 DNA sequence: TGTGCCAGCAGCATGGGGACAGGGGACGAACTAGCCAAAAACATTCAGTACTTC. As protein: CASSMGTGDELAKNIQYF.

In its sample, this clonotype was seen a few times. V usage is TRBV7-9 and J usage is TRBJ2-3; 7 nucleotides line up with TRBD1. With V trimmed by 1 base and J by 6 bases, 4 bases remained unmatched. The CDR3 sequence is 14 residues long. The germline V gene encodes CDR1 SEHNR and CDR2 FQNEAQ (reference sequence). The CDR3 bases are TGTGCCAGCAGCTTAGAGGGGGCCGTGGATACGCAGTATTTT. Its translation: CASSLEGAVDTQYF.

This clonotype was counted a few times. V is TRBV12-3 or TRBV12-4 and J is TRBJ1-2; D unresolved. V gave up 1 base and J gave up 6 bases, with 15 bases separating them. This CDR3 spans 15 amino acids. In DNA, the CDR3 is TGTGCCAGCAGTTTAGTCGGGTCTCTGGCGGATGGCTACACCTTC. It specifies CASSLVGSLADGYTF.

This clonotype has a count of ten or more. CDR3 in amino acids: CAWSSPGLVSGELFF. The CDR3, as DNA: TGTGCCTGGAGCTCCCCGGGACTAGTATCCGGGGAGCTGTTTTTT. The rearrangement uses TRBV30 and TRBJ2-2; 8 nucleotides agree with TRBD2. V lost 3 bases, J lost 6 bases, and 9 bases stayed unmatched. This CDR3 comprises 15 residues. Germline CDR1 GTSNPN, CDR2 SVGIG (reference sequence).

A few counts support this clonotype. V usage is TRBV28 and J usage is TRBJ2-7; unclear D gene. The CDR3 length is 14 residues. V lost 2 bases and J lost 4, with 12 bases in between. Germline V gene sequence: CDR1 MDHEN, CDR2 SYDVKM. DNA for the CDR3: TGTGCCAGCAGTTTAAGGGCACGGCGGTACGAGCAGTACTTC. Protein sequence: CASSLRARRYEQYF.

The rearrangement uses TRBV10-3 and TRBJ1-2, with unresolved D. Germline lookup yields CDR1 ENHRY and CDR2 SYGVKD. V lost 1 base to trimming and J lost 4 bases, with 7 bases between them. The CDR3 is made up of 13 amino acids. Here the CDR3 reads CAISELSVYGYTF. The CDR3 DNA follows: TGTGCCATCAGTGAGTTATCGGTCTATGGCTACACCTTC.

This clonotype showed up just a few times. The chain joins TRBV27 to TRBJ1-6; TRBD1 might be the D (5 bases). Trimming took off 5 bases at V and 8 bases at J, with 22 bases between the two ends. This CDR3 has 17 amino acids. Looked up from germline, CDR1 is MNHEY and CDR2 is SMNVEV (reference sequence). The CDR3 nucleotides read TGTGCCAGCAGTCCACGGACAAACTCGGGACGTGATTCACCCCTCCACTTT. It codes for CASSPRTNSGRDSPLHF.

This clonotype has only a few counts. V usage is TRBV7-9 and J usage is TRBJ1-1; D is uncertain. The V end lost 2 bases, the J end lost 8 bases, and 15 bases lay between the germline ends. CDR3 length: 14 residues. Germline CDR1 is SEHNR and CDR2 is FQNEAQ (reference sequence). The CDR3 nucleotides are TGTGCCAGCAGCTTAATGCCCCCGGTAACCGAAGCTTTCTTT. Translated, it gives CASSLMPPVTEAFF.

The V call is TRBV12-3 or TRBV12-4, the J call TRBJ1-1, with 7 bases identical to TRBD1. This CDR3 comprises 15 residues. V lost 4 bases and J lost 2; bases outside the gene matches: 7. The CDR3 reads CASSSLGQANTEAFF. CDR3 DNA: TGTGCCAGCAGTTCCCTAGGACAGGCTAACACTGAAGCTTTCTTT.

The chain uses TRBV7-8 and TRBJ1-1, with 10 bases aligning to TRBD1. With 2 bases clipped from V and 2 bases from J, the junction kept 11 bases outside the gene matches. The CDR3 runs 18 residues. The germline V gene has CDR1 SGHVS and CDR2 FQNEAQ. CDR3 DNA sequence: TGTGCCAGCAGCTTATGGGCTGGACAGGGGGTCGGAAACACTGAAGCTTTCTTT. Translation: CASSLWAGQGVGNTEAFF.

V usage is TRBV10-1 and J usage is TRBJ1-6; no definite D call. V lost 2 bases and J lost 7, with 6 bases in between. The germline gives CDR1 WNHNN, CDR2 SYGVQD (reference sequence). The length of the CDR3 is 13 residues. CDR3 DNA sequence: TGCGCCAGCAGTGAGATGCTAAATTCACCCCTCCACTTT. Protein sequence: CASSEMLNSPLHF.

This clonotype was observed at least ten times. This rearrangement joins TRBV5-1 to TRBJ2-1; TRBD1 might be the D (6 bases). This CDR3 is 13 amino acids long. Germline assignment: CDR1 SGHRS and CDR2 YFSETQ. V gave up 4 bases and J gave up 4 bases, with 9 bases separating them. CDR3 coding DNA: TGCGCCAGCAGCCAGGACAGTTACAATGAGCAGTTCTTC. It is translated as CASSQDSYNEQFF.

This chain's CDR3 is CATRQGQMNTEAFF. The CDR3 DNA reads as TGTGCCACCAGGCAGGGGCAGATGAACACTGAAGCTTTCTTT. The V call is TRBV6-1, the J call TRBJ1-1, with a possible D match to TRBD1 (6 bases). The CDR3 spans 14 residues. V lost 10 bases to trimming and J lost 0 bases, with 15 bases between them. Per the germline V gene, CDR1 is MNHNS and CDR2 is SASEGT.

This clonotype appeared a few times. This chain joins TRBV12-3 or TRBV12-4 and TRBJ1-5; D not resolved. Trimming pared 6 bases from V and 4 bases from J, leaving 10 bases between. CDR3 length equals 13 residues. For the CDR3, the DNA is TGTGCCAGCAGCCTAAAGGAGAATCAGCCCCAGCATTTT. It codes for CASSLKENQPQHF.

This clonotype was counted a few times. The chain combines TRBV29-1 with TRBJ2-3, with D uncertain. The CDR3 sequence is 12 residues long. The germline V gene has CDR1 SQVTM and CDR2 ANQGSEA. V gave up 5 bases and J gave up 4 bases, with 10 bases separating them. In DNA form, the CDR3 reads TGCAGCGTTCGAGAGGTGGCAGATACGCAGTATTTT. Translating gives CSVREVADTQYF.

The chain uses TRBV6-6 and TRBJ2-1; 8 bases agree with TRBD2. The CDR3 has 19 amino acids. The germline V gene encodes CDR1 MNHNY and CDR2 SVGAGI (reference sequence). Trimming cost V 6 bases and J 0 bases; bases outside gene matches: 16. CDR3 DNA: TGTGCCAGCAGCTCGGTGACTAGCGCAATGTCCAGCTCCTACAATGAGCAGTTCTTC. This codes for CASSSVTSAMSSSYNEQFF.

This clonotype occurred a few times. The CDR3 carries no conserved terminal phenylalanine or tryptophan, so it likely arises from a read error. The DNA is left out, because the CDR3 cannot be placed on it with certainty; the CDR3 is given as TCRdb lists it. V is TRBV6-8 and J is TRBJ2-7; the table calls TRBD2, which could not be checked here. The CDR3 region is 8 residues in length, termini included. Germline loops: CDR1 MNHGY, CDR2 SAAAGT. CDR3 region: CASETRAS.

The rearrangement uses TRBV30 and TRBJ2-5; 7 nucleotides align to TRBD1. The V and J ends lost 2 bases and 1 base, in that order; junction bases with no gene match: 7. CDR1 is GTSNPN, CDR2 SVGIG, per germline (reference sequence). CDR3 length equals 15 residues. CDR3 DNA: TGTGCCTGGAGTTTGAACGACAGGGTCCAAGAGACCCAGTACTTC. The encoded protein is CAWSLNDRVQETQYF.

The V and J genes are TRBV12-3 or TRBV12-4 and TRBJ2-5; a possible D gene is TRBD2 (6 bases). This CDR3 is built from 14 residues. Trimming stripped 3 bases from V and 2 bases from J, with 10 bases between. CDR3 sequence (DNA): TGTGCCAGCAGTTTGGGACTGATACAAGAGACCCAGTACTTC. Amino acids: CASSLGLIQETQYF.

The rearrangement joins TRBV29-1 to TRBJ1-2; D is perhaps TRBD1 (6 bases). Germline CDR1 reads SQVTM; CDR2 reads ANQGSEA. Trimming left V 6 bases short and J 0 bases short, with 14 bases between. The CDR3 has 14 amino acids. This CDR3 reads CSVEDRTPNYGYTF. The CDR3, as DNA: TGCAGCGTCGAGGACAGAACCCCTAACTATGGCTACACCTTC.

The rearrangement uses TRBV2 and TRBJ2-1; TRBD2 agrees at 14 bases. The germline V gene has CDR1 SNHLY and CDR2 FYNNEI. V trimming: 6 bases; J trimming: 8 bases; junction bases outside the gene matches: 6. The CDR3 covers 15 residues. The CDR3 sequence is CASSQGLAGVDEQFF. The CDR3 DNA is TGTGCCAGCAGCCAGGGACTAGCGGGAGTTGATGAGCAGTTCTTC.

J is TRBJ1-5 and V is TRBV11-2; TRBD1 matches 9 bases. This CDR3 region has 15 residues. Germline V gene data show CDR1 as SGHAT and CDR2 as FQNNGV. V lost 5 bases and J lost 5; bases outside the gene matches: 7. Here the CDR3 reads CASSPAGTGHQPQHF. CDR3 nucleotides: TGTGCCAGCAGCCCCGCCGGGACAGGGCATCAGCCCCAGCATTTT.

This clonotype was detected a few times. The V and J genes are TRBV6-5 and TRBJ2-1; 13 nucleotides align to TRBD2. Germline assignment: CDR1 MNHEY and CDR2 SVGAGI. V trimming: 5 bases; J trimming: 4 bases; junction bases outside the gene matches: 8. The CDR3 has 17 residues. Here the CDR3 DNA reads TGTGCCAGCAGTCCCCCACCGGGACTAGCGGGATACAATGAGCAGTTCTTC. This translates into CASSPPPGLAGYNEQFF.

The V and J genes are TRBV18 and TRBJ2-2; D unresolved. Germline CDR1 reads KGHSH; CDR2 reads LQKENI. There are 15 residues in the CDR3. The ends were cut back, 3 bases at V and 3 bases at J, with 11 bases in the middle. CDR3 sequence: CASSPRQVDTGELFF. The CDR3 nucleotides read TGTGCCAGCTCACCGCGGCAGGTGGACACCGGGGAGCTGTTTTTT.

CDR3 sequence: CASSQALAGGALSGANVLTF. CDR3 DNA sequence: TGTGCCAGCAGCCAAGCACTTGCCGGGGGCGCTTTGTCTGGGGCCAACGTCCTGACTTTC. The genes are TRBV4-2 and TRBJ2-6, with D perhaps assigned TRBD1 or TRBD2 (6 bases each). Germline CDR1 is LGHNA and CDR2 is YNFKEQ. Trimming pared 1 base from V and 1 base from J, leaving 20 bases between. The CDR3 is 20 residues long.